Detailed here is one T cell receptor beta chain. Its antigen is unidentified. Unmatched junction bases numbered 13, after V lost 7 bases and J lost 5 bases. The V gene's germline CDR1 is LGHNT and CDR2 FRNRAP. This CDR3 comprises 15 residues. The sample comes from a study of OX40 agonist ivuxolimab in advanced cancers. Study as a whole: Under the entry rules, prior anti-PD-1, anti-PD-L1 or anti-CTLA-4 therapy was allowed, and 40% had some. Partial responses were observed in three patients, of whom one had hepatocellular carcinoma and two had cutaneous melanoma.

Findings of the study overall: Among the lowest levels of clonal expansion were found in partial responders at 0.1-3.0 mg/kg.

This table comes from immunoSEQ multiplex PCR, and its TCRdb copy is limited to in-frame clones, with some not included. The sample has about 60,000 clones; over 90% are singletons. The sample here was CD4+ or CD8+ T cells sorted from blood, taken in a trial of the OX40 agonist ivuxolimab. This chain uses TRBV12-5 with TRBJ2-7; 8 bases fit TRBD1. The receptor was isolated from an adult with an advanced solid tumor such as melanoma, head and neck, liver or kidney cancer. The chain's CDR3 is CASADGTGGVHEQYF. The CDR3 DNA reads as TGTGCTAGTGCCGACGGGACAGGAGGCGTCCACGAGCAGTACTTC.